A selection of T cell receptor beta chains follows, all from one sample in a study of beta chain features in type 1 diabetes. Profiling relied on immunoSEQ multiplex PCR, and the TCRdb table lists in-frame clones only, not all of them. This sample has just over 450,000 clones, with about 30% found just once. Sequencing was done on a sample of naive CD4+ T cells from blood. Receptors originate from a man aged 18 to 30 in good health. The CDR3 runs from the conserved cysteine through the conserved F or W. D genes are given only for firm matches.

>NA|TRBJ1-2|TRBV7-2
CASSLQRNYGYTF
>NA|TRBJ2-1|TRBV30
CACTGRKLNEQFF
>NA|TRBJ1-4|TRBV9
CASSLREGANEKLFF
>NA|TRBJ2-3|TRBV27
CASSSILGFPSTDTQYF
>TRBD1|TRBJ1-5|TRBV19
CASRTGNQPQHF
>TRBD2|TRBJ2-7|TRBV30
CAWSSGSHEQYF
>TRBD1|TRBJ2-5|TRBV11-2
CASRPGRGQGQETQYF
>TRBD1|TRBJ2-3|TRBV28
CASSLDRGTDTQYF
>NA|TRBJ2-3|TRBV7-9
CASSLLDTQYF
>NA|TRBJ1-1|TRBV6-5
CASRENTEAFF
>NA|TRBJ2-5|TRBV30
CAWSDNQETQYF
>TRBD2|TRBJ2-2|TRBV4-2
CASSRTSGGELFF
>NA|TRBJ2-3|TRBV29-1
CSVGGAEGTDTQYF
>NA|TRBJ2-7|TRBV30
CAWADGSYEQYF
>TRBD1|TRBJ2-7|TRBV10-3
CATTSQTGSSYEQYF
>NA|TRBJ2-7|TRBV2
CASSGTQNNYEQYF
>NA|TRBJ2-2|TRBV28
CASSFGGGTGELFF